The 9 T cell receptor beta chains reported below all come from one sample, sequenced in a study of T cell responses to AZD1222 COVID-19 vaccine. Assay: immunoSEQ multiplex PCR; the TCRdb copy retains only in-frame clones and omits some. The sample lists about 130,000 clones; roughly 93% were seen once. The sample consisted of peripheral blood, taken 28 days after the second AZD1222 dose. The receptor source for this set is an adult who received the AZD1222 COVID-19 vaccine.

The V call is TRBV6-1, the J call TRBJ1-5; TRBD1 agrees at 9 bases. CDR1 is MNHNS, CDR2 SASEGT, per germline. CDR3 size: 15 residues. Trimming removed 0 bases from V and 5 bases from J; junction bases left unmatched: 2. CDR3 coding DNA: TGTGCCAGCAGTGAAGCACAGGGGGCCCATCAGCCCCAGCATTTT. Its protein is CASSEAQGAHQPQHF.

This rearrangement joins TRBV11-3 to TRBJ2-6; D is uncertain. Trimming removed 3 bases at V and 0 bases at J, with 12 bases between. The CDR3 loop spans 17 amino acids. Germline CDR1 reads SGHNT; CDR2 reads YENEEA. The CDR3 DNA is TGTGCCAGCAGCTTCTCCCCACTGGGCTCTGGGGCCAACGTCCTGACTTTC. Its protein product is CASSFSPLGSGANVLTF.

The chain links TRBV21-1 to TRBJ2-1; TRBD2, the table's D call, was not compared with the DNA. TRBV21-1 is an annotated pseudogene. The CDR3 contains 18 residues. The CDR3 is CASSIWRTSGALRNEQFF. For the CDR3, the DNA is TGTGCCAGCAGCATTTGGAGGACTAGCGGTGCCCTTAGGAATGAGCAGTTCTTC.

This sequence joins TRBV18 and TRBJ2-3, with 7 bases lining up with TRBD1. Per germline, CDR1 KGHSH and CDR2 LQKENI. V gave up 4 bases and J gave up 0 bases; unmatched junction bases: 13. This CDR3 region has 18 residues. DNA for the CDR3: TGTGCCAGCTCACGGGACAGCCCAGTATGGGATAGCACAGATACGCAGTATTTT. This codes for CASSRDSPVWDSTDTQYF. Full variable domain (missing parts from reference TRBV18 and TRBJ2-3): NAGVMQNPRHLVRRRGQEARLRCSPMKGHSHVYWYRQLPEEGLKFMVYLQKENIIDESGMPKERFSAEFPKEGPSILRIQQVVRGDSAAYFCASSRDSPVWDSTDTQYFGPGTRLTVL.

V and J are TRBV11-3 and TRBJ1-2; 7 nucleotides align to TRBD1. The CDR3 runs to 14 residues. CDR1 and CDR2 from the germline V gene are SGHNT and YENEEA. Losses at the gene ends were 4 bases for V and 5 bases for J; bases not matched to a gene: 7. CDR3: CASSSPGTEYGYTF. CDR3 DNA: TGTGCCAGCAGCTCCCCCGGGACAGAGTATGGCTACACCTTC.

The CDR3 here is CASSQGTSEDTQYF. The CDR3 region has the DNA TGTGCCAGCAGCCAAGGGACTAGCGAAGATACGCAGTATTTT. The chain recombines TRBV4-2 with TRBJ2-3; 9 positions agree with TRBD2. Germline CDR1 reads LGHNA; CDR2 reads YNFKEQ. The junction had 1 base not matched to a gene; V was cut back by 1 base and J by 5 bases. This CDR3 comprises 14 residues.

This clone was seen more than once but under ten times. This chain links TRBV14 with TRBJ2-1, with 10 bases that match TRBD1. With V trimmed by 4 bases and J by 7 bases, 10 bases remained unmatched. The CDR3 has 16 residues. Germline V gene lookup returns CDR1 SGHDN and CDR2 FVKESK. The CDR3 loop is CASSRLRDRGDNEQFF. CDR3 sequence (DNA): TGTGCCAGCAGCCGACTCCGGGACAGGGGTGATAATGAGCAGTTCTTC.

Here the CDR3 DNA reads TGTGCCAGTAGTATAGCGGGGTGGGGGATGACCGGGGAGCTGTTTTTT. This translates into CASSIAGWGMTGELFF. This chain joins TRBV19 and TRBJ2-2, with D perhaps TRBD1 or TRBD2 (5 bases each). Looked up from germline, CDR1 is LNHDA and CDR2 is SQIVND (reference sequence). The CDR3 spans 16 residues. The V gene lost 1 base and the J gene lost 5 bases, with 14 bases spanning the gap.

CDR3 protein: CASSLAPHTEAFF. The CDR3 nucleotides read TGTGCCAGCAGCTTAGCCCCGCACACTGAAGCTTTCTTT. The V call is TRBV7-9, the J call TRBJ1-1; D call uncertain. In germline, CDR1 is SEHNR, CDR2 FQNEAQ (reference sequence). V lost 0 bases and J lost 3, with 5 bases in between. This CDR3 has 13 residues.